The rows below give T cell receptor beta chains drawn from one sample of a study of T cells in Graves' hyperthyroidism and ophthalmopathy. Each CDR3 protein gets one entry after TCRdb re-called the multiplex PCR reads with MiXCR. The sample shows some 760,000 distinct CDR3 sequences, 14% of them seen only once. Source material: blood. Every receptor here comes from a woman between 18 and 29 years old with Graves' hyperthyroidism. Each CDR3 is given with its conserved first and last residue. A D gene is named only where the DNA matches it firmly. Clone size, where shown, is once, few, many, or a class for clones that have expanded.

J | size | V | D | DNA | CDR3
TRBJ2-1 | many | TRBV18 | NA | TGTGCCAGCTCGCCTGCCCTGAGCTCCTACAATGAGCAGTTCTTC | CASSPALSSYNEQFF
TRBJ2-5 | NA | TRBV6-2/TRBV6-3 | NA | TGTGCCAGCAGTGGCGTGGTAGGAGAGACCCAGTACTTC | CASSGVVGETQYF
TRBJ2-3 | NA | TRBV11-3 | TRBD2 | TGTGCCAGCAGCTTCAACCGGGGACTAAATACGCAGTATTTT | CASSFNRGLNTQYF
TRBJ2-7 | NA | TRBV5-5 | NA | TGTGCCAGCAGCGGGACCACTCCAGAGCAGTACTTC | CASSGTTPEQYF
TRBJ1-1 | NA | TRBV6-1 | TRBD1 | TGTGCCACAACGGGGGACAGGGGGAACACTGAAGCTTTCTTT | CATTGDRGNTEAFF
TRBJ1-4 | NA | TRBV20-1 | NA | TGCAGTGCTAGAGATGGGGAACTGTTTTTT | CSARDGELFF
TRBJ1-3 | few | TRBV14 | NA | TGTGCCAGCAGCTCCCCGGGGGCCTTCTCTGGAAACACCATATATTTT | CASSSPGAFSGNTIYF
TRBJ2-1 | many | TRBV6-1 | TRBD2 | TGTGCCAGCAGTGCCCGGGACTACTCCTACAATGAGCAGTTCTTC | CASSARDYSYNEQFF
TRBJ1-5 | few | TRBV6-1 | TRBD1 | TGTGCCAGCAGTTCGACAGGGGGAGAACAGCGGCAGCCCCAGCATTTT | CASSSTGGEQRQPQHF
TRBJ1-2 | NA | TRBV13 | NA | TGTGCCAGCAGCGCGAAGGGGGGCCGCGCGGCCTATGGCTGCACCTTC | CASSAKGGRAAYGCTF
TRBJ2-3 | NA | TRBV29-1 | TRBD1 | TGCAGCGTTGATAAGACAGGGGATAATAGCCACGGAGTGGCAGATACGCAGTATTTT | CSVDKTGDNSHGVADTQYF
TRBJ1-2 | few | TRBV6-2/TRBV6-3 | TRBD1 | TGTGCCAGCAGTAGGGGGGGAGACAGGGGGAGCGGCTATGGCTACACCTTC | CASSRGGDRGSGYGYTF
TRBJ1-2 | many | TRBV20-1 | NA | TGCAGTGCTAGGGGGGGACTGGGCAACTATGGCTACACCTTC | CSARGGLGNYGYTF
TRBJ1-1 | NA | TRBV28 | TRBD1 | TGTGCCAGCAGCGGGACAGGGGCCTCCCCGGACACTGAAGCTTTCTTT | CASSGTGASPDTEAFF
TRBJ2-2 | many | TRBV6-2/TRBV6-3 | TRBD2 | TGTGCCAGCAACCGAGCGGGAGGGGACACCGGGGAGCTGTTTTTT | CASNRAGGDTGELFF
TRBJ1-2 | NA | TRBV4-1 | NA | TGCGCCAGCAGCCAACCTACTCGTGGGGTCGGCTATGGCTACACCTTC | CASSQPTRGVGYGYTF
TRBJ2-5 | NA | TRBV3-1 | NA | TGTGCCAGCAGCCAAGAAGGGGACGAGGAGACCCAGTACTTC | CASSQEGDEETQYF
TRBJ2-7 | NA | TRBV11-2 | NA | TGTGCCAGCAGCTTATCCCAGGACATCTACGAGCAGTACTTC | CASSLSQDIYEQYF
TRBJ2-1 | many | TRBV2 | NA | TGTGCCAGCAGTGAAGCGCTTGGCTCCCGCAATGAGCAGTTCTTC | CASSEALGSRNEQFF
TRBJ2-5 | few | TRBV27 | NA | TGTGCCAGCAGTTACGGGGACCGTCAAGAGACCCAGTACTTC | CASSYGDRQETQYF
TRBJ2-1 | few | TRBV5-1 | NA | TGCGCCAGCAGCTCGGAAATACCTAGTAGAAACCGGTTCTTC | CASSSEIPSRNRFF
TRBJ2-3 | many | TRBV6-1 | TRBD2 | TGTGCCAGCAGTTCACCGTCTAGCGGCAAAGCAGATACGCAGTATTTT | CASSSPSSGKADTQYF
TRBJ2-5 | many | TRBV20-1 | NA | TGCAGTGCTACAGGGACTTCCCAGACCCAGTACTTC | CSATGTSQTQYF
TRBJ2-7 | NA | TRBV27 | TRBD1 | TGTGCCAGCGGGGACAGGGTTCGCTACGAGCAGTACTTC | CASGDRVRYEQYF
TRBJ1-2 | few | TRBV7-9 | NA | TGTGCCAGCAGCCTAACGAAGGACAGATCCTATGGCTACACCTTC | CASSLTKDRSYGYTF
TRBJ2-3 | few | TRBV5-1 | NA | TGCGCCAGCAGCTTGGCAGCACCAATGGATACGCAGTATTTT | CASSLAAPMDTQYF
TRBJ2-5 | few | TRBV18 | NA | TGTGCCAGCTCGTCTGATAGCAGAGAGACCCAGTACTTC | CASSSDSRETQYF
TRBJ2-7 | few | TRBV19 | TRBD2 | TGTGCCAGTAGTAGGGAGGGAATAAGGACCTACGAGCAGTACTTC | CASSREGIRTYEQYF